Sequencing of this T cell receptor (beta chain) was carried out in a study of CD8+CD57+ T cells in acquired aplastic anemia. Background on the study: DNA from sorted CD4+ and CD8+ cells averaged around 3 ug. Healthy donors had, on average, around 10 million reads for their CD4+ cells.

Overall study findings and caveats: Roughly 30 was the count of CD8+ CDR3 sequences that patients shared with controls.

Genomic DNA provided the template from which TCR beta VDJ and CDR3 profiles were obtained. TCRdb ran MiXCR on the reads and lists one entry per CDR3 protein. The sample shows fewer than 250,000 distinct CDR3 sequences, around 50% of them seen only once. This clonotype was recorded many times. What it binds is not known. This receptor was taken from a human donor in good health, serving as a control. Sequencing was done on a sample of sorted CD4+, CD8+, or CD8+CD57+ T cells (not recorded which) from PBMCs.

CDR3 residues: CASLPGQGWTKGYYEQYF. The DNA for the CDR3 is TGTGCCAGCCTACCGGGACAGGGCTGGACAAAAGGATACTACGAGCAGTACTTC. The chain links TRBV28 to TRBJ2-7; 9 bases agree with TRBD1. Per germline, CDR1 MDHEN and CDR2 SYDVKM. The CDR3 runs 18 residues. V trimming: 8 bases; J trimming: 3 bases; junction bases outside the gene matches: 20.